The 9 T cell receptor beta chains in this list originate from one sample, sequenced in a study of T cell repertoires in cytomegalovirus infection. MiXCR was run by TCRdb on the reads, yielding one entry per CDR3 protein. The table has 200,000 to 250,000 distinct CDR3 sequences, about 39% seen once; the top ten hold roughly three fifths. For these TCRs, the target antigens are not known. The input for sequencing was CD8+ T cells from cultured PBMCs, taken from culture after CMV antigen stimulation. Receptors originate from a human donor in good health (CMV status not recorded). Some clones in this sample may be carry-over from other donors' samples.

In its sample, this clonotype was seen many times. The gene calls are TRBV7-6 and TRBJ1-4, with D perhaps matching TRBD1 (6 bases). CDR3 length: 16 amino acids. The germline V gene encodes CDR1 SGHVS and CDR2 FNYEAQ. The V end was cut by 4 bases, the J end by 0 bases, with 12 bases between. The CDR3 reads CASSWGPGATNEKLFF. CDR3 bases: TGTGCCAGCAGCTGGGGGCCAGGTGCAACTAATGAAAAACTGTTTTTT.

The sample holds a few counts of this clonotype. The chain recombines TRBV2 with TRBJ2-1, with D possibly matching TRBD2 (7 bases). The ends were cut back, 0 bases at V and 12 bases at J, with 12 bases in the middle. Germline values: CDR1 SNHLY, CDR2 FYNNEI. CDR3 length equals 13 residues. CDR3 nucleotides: TGTGCCAGCAGTGAAGCGGGGGGCGGGGGGCAGTTCTTC. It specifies CASSEAGGGGQFF.

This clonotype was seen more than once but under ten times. The CDR3 reads CASSLQGAGELFF. As DNA, the CDR3 is TGTGCCAGCAGCCTACAGGGGGCCGGGGAGCTGTTTTTT. The chain has TRBV7-8 and TRBJ2-2; 8 bases align to TRBD1. Unmatched junction bases numbered 2, after V lost 5 bases and J lost 6 bases. Germline-derived CDR1 and CDR2 are SGHVS and FQNEAQ. The CDR3 runs 13 residues.

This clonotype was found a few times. The CDR3, as DNA: TGTGCCAGCAGTCGGACTAGCGGGAGCATAAACGAGCAGTACTTC. Protein sequence: CASSRTSGSINEQYF. This sequence joins TRBV28 and TRBJ2-7, with TRBD2 matching over 13 bases. Per the germline V gene, CDR1 is MDHEN and CDR2 is SYDVKM. V dropped 5 bases and J dropped 5; count of bases not matched to a gene: 6. This CDR3 spans 15 amino acids.

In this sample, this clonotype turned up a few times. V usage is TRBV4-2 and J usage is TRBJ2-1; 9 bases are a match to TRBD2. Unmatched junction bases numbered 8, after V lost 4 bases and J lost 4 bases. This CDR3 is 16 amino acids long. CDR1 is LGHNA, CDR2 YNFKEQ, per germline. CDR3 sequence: CASSPSGTSPYNEQFF. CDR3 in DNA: TGTGCCAGCAGCCCCAGCGGGACTAGCCCTTACAATGAGCAGTTCTTC.

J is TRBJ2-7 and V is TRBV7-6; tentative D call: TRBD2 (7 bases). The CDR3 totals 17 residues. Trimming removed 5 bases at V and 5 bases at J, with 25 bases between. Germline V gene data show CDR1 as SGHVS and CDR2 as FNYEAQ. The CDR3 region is CASSPGGAAQPLHEQYF. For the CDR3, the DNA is TGTGCCAGCAGCCCTGGGGGGGCTGCTCAACCCCTACACGAGCAGTACTTC.

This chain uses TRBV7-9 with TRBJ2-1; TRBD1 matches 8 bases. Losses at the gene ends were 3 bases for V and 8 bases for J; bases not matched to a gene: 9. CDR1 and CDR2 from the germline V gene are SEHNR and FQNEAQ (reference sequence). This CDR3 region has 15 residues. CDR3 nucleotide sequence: TGTGCCAGCAGCTTTCCTGACAGGGGCAGGGATGAGCAGTTCTTC. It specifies CASSFPDRGRDEQFF.

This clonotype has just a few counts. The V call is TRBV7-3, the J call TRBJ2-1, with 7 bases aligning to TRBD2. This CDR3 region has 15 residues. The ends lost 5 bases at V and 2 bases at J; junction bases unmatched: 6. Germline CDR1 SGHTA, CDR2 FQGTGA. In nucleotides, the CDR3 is TGTGCCAGCAGCGCGACAGCGGGGCCCTACAATGAGCAGTTCTTC. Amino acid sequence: CASSATAGPYNEQFF.

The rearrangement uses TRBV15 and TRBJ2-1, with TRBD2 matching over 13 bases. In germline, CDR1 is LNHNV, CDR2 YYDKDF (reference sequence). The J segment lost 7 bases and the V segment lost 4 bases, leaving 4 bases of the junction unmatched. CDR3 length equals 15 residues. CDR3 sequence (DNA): TGTGCCACCAGCATTACTAGCGGGGGGGCAAATGAGCAGTTCTTC. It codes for CATSITSGGANEQFF. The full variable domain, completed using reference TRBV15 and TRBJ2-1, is DAMVIQNPRYQVTQFGKPVTLSCSQTLNHNVMYWYQQKSSQAPKLLFHYYDKDFNNEADTPDNFQSRRPNTSFCFLDIRSPGLGDTAMYLCATSITSGGANEQFFGPGTRLTVL.